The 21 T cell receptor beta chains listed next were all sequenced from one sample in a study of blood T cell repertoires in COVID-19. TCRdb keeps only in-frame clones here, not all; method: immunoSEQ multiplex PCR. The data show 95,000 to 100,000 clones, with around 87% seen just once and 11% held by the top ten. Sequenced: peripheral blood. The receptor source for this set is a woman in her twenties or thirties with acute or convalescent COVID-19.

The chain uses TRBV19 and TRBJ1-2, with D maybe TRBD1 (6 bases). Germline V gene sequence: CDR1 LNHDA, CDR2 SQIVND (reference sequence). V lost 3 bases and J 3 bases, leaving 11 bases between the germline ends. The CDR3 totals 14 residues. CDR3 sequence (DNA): TGTGCCAGTAGTATTACAGGGTACGACTATGGCTACACCTTC. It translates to CASSITGYDYGYTF.

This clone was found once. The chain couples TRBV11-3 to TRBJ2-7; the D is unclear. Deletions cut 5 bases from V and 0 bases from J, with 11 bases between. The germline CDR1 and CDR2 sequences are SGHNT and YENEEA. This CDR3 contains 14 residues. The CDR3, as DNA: TGTGCCAGCAGCCCCCGAGTTCTCTCCTACGAGCAGTACTTC. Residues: CASSPRVLSYEQYF.

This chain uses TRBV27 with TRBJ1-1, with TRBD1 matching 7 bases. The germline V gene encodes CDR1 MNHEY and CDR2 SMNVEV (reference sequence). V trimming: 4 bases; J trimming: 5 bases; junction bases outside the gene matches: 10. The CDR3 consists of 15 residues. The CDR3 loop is CASSYDRDRITEAFF. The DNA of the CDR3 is TGTGCCAGCAGTTATGACCGGGACAGAATAACTGAAGCTTTCTTT.

The CDR3 protein is CAASPGQGSYEQYF. DNA of the CDR3: TGTGCCGCTTCCCCGGGACAGGGGTCCTACGAGCAGTACTTC. The chain has TRBV19 and TRBJ2-7; 10 bases match TRBD1. The CDR3 is 14 residues long. Trimming at V came to 11 bases and at J to 1 base, leaving 8 bases not matched to a gene. CDR1 LNHDA and CDR2 SQIVND come from the germline V gene (reference sequence).

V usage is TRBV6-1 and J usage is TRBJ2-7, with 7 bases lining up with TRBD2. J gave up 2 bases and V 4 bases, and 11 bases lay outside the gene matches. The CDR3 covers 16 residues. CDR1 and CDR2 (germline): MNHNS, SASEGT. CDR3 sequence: CASSALVGGSTYEQYF. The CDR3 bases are TGTGCCAGCAGTGCGCTGGTCGGGGGGTCAACCTACGAGCAGTACTTC.

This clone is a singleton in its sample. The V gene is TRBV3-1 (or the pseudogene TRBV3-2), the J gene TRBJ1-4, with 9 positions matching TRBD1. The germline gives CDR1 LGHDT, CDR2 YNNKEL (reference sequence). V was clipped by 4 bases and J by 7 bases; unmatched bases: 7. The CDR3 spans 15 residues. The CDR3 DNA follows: TGTGCCAGCAGCCTCCGGGGACAGGGCAGTGAAAAACTGTTTTTT. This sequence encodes CASSLRGQGSEKLFF.

The CDR3 sequence: CASSSKYNRVEETQYF. Written as DNA, the CDR3 is TGTGCCAGCAGCTCAAAATATAACCGGGTGGAGGAGACCCAGTACTTC. The chain combines TRBV5-6 with TRBJ2-5; D unclear. Trimming pared 3 bases from V and 5 bases from J, leaving 20 bases between. Germline V gene sequence: CDR1 SGHDT, CDR2 YYEEEE. The CDR3 loop spans 16 amino acids.

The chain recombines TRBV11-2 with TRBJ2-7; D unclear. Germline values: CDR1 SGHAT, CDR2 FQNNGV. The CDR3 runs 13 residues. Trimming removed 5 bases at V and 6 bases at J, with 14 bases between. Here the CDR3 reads CASSPTVQVEQYF. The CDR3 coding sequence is TGTGCCAGCAGCCCGACCGTCCAGGTCGAGCAGTACTTC.

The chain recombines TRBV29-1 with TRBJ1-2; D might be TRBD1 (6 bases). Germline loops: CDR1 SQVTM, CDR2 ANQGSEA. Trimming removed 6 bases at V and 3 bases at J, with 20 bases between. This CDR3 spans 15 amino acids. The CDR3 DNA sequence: TGCAGCGTCCTGAGGGGGATCACTCGGGACTATGGCTACACCTTC. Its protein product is CSVLRGITRDYGYTF.

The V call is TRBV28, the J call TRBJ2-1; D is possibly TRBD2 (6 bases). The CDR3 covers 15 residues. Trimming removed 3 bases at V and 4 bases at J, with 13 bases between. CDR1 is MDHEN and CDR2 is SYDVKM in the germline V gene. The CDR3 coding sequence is TGTGCCAGCAGTTTTGGGCTAGCGTATTACAATGAGCAGTTCTTC. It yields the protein CASSFGLAYYNEQFF.

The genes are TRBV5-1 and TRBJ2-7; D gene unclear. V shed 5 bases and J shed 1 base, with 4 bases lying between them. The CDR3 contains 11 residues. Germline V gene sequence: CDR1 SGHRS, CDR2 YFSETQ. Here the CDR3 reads CASSSSYEQYF. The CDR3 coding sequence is TGCGCCAGCAGTTCTTCCTACGAGCAGTACTTC.

CDR3 DNA sequence: TGTGCCAGCAGCTTGCCAGGGATATTCTATGGCTACACCTTC. As protein: CASSLPGIFYGYTF. The chain joins TRBV28 to TRBJ1-2; tentative D call: TRBD1 (5 bases). The V gene's germline CDR1 is MDHEN and CDR2 SYDVKM. This CDR3 is built from 14 residues. The ends were cut back, 6 bases at V and 4 bases at J, with 15 bases in the middle.

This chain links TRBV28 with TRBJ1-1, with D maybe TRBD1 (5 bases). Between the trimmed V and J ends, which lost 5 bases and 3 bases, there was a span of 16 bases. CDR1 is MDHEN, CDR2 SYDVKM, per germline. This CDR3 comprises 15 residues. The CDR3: CASSPSWGGDTEAFF. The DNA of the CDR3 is TGTGCCAGCAGTCCCTCGTGGGGGGGGGACACTGAAGCTTTCTTT.

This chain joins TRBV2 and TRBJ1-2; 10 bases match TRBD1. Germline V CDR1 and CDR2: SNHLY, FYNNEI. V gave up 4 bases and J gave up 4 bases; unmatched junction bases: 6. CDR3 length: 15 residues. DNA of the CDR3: TGTGCCAGCAGTGTCAGACAGGGGGCGGGCTATGGCTACACCTTC. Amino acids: CASSVRQGAGYGYTF. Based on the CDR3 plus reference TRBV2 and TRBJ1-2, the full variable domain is EPEVTQTPSHQVTQMGQEVILRCVPISNHLYFYWYRQILGQKVEFLVSFYNNEISEKSEIFDDQFSVERPDGSNFTLKIRSTKLEDSAMYFCASSVRQGAGYGYTFGSGTRLTVV.

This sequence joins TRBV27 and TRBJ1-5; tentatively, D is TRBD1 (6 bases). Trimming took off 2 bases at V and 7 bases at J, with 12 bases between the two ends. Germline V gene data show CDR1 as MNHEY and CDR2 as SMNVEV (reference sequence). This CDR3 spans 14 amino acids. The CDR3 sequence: CASSLGGARQPQHF. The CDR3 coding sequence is TGTGCCAGCAGTTTAGGGGGGGCTCGACAGCCCCAGCATTTT.

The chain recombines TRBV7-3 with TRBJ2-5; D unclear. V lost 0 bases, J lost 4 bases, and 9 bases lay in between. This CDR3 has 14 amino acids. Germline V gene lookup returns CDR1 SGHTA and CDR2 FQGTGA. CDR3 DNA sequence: TGTGCCAGCAGCTTAACGGCGGCTGGAGAGACCCAGTACTTC. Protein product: CASSLTAAGETQYF.

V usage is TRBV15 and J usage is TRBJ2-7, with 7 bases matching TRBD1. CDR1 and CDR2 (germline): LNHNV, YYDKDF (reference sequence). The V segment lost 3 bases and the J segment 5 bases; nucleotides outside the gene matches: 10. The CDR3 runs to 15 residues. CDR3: CATSSLQGMEDEQYF. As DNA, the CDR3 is TGTGCCACCAGCAGCCTACAGGGGATGGAGGACGAGCAGTACTTC.

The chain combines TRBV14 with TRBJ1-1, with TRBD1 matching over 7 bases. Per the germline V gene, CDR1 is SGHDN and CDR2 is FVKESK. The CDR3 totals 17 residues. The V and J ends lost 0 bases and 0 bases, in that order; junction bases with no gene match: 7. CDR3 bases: TGTGCCAGCAGCCAAGAGGAAACAGGGGTAATGAACACTGAAGCTTTCTTT. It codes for CASSQEETGVMNTEAFF.

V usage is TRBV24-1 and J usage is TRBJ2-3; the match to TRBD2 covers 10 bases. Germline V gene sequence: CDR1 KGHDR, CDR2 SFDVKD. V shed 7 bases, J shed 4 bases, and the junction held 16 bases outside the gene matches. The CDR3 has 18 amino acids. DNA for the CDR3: TGTGCCACCAGCCTCGGCGGTAGCGGGGGGCCTAGGCCAGATACGCAGTATTTT. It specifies CATSLGGSGGPRPDTQYF.

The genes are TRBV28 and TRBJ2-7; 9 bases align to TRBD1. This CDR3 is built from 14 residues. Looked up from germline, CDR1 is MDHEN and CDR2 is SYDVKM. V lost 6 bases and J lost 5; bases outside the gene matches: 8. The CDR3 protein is CASSPGQGMNEQYF. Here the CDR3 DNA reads TGTGCCAGCAGCCCGGGACAGGGTATGAACGAGCAGTACTTC.

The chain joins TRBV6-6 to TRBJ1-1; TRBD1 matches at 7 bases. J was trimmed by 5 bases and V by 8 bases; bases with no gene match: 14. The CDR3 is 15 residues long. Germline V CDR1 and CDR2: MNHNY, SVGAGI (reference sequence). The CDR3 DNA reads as TGTGCCAGCCAGGACAGGAGGGGTAAAAGGACTGAAGCTTTCTTT. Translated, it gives CASQDRRGKRTEAFF.